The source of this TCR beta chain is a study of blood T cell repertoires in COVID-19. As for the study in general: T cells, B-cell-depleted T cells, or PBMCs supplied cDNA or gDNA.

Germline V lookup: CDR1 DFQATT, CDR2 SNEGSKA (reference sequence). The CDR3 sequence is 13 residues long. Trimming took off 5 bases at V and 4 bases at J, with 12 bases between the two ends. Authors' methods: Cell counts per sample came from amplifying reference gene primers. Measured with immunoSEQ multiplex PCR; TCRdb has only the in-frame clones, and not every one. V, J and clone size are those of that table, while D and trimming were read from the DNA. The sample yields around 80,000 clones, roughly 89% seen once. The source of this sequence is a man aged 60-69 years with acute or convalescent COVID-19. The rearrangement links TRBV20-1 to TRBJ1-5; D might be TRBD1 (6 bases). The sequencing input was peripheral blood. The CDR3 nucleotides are TGCAGTGCTGGTGTGCAGGGGAATCAGCCCCAGCATTTT. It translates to CSAGVQGNQPQHF.